These 21 T cell receptor beta chains share one sample of origin, sequenced in a study of cytomegalovirus exposure and HLA in healthy donors. Produced via immunoSEQ multiplex PCR; TCRdb's table is partial and in-frame only. This table holds tens of thousands of clones, around 95% found once. The sample comprised PBMCs. Receptor source: a man younger than 35 in good health and CMV-seropositive.

V and J are TRBV7-9 and TRBJ2-7; no firm D call. The CDR3 sequence is 12 residues long. The V end was cut by 6 bases, the J end by 5 bases, with 11 bases between. CDR1 is SEHNR, CDR2 FQNEAQ, per germline (reference sequence). The DNA for the CDR3 is TGTGCCAGCAGTCGGGTCCCCCACGAGCAGTACTTC. Its translation: CASSRVPHEQYF. The full variable domain, with the rest looked up from reference TRBV7-9 and TRBJ2-7, is DTGVSQNPRHKITKRGQNVTFRCDPISEHNRLYWYRQTLGQGPEFLTYFQNEAQLEKSRLLSDRFSAERPKGSFSTLEIQRTEQGDSAMYLCASSRVPHEQYFGPGTRLTVT.

This sequence joins TRBV5-1 and TRBJ2-7; TRBD1 aligns across 7 bases. In germline, CDR1 is SGHRS, CDR2 YFSETQ. Trimming at V came to 1 base and at J to 6 bases, leaving 4 bases not matched to a gene. CDR3 length: 13 amino acids. The CDR3 sequence is CASSLSPGGEQYF. The DNA of the CDR3 is TGCGCCAGCAGCTTGTCTCCAGGGGGCGAGCAGTACTTC.

V and J are TRBV4-1 and TRBJ2-7; D call uncertain. Germline values: CDR1 MGHRA, CDR2 YSYEKL. V was cut by 4 bases and J by 0 bases, with 10 bases left in between. CDR3 length equals 14 residues. The CDR3 DNA follows: TGCGCCAGCAGCCCCCGTGGTAGCTCCTACGAGCAGTACTTC. Its translation is CASSPRGSSYEQYF.

This chain links TRBV4-1 with TRBJ2-7; 11 bases are shared with TRBD2. The V gene end was trimmed by 1 base and the J gene end by 2 bases; junction bases not matched to a gene: 4. Germline V CDR1 and CDR2: MGHRA, YSYEKL. The CDR3 has 16 amino acids. This chain's CDR3 is CASSQVQTSGTYEQYF. CDR3 bases: TGCGCCAGCAGCCAAGTACAGACTAGCGGGACCTACGAGCAGTACTTC.

The rearrangement links TRBV5-8 to TRBJ2-1; 9 nucleotides align to TRBD2. After removal of 4 bases from V and 0 bases from J, the junction contained 8 bases not matched to a gene. Germline V CDR1 and CDR2: SGHTS, YDEGEE. CDR3 length: 17 amino acids. CDR3 loop: CASSRGASGASYNEQFF. The CDR3 nucleotides are TGTGCCAGCAGCCGGGGGGCTAGCGGGGCCTCCTACAATGAGCAGTTCTTC.

The chain is built from TRBV7-2 and TRBJ2-3; 9 bases are a match to TRBD2. CDR1 is SGHTA and CDR2 is FQGNSA in the germline V gene. The CDR3 loop spans 15 amino acids. J was trimmed by 10 bases and V by 0 bases; bases with no gene match: 8. The CDR3 bases are TGTGCCAGCAGCTTAGCAGCGGGGGGTCCCCATCCGCAGTATTTT. This encodes CASSLAAGGPHPQYF.

The chain has TRBV1 and TRBJ1-1. TRBV1 is a pseudogene. The CDR3 is made up of 16 amino acids. DNA of the CDR3: TGCACCAGCAGCCAAGGATGGGGGGGCAGGGCCTCTGAAGCTTTCTTT. Its protein product is CTSSQGWGGRASEAFF.

V and J are TRBV4-2 and TRBJ1-3; 7 bases match TRBD1. In germline, CDR1 is LGHNA, CDR2 YNFKEQ. After removal of 4 bases from V and 0 bases from J, the junction contained 6 bases not matched to a gene. The CDR3 loop spans 16 amino acids. CDR3 protein: CASSPRDSNSGNTIYF. CDR3 coding DNA: TGTGCCAGCAGCCCCCGGGACAGCAACTCTGGAAACACCATATATTTT.

The chain links TRBV29-1 to TRBJ1-5; 9 bases align to TRBD1. Per germline, CDR1 SQVTM and CDR2 ANQGSEA. With V trimmed by 5 bases and J by 4 bases, 6 bases remained unmatched. The CDR3 spans 14 residues. The CDR3 is CSVQGQGPNQPQHF. CDR3 nucleotides: TGCAGCGTTCAGGGACAGGGACCGAATCAGCCCCAGCATTTT.

The V and J genes are TRBV2 and TRBJ1-3; no clear D. Trimming took 5 bases from V and 4 from J, leaving 15 bases between them. The CDR3 sequence is 15 residues long. The V gene's germline CDR1 is SNHLY and CDR2 FYNNEI. Here the CDR3 reads CASSYGRTSGNTIYF. CDR3 sequence (DNA): TGTGCCAGCAGTTATGGGAGGACTTCCGGAAACACCATATATTTT.

This rearrangement joins TRBV2 to TRBJ2-7, with 7 bases aligning to TRBD2. This CDR3 is built from 14 residues. V trimming: 10 bases; J trimming: 3 bases; junction bases outside the gene matches: 12. Germline-derived CDR1 and CDR2 are SNHLY and FYNNEI. CDR3 protein: CATASGTQFYEQYF. The CDR3 DNA is TGTGCCACGGCGAGCGGGACCCAGTTCTACGAGCAGTACTTC.

The chain recombines TRBV4-1 with TRBJ1-2, with unresolved D. Looked up from germline, CDR1 is MGHRA and CDR2 is YSYEKL. Trimming removed 0 bases at V and 8 bases at J, with 13 bases between. The CDR3 loop spans 14 amino acids. CDR3 loop: CASSQDRGVGGYTF. The CDR3 DNA reads TGCGCCAGCAGCCAAGATCGCGGGGTTGGGGGCTACACCTTC.

The chain combines TRBV27 with TRBJ2-1; tentative D call: TRBD1 (6 bases). Germline V gene sequence: CDR1 MNHEY, CDR2 SMNVEV (reference sequence). V shed 5 bases and J shed 6 bases, with 11 bases lying between them. The CDR3 contains 13 residues. CDR3 protein: CASSAQGGNEQFF. Here the CDR3 DNA reads TGTGCCAGCAGTGCACAGGGTGGCAATGAGCAGTTCTTC.

This chain joins TRBV2 and TRBJ1-1; D unresolved. Germline V CDR1 and CDR2: SNHLY, FYNNEI. Trimming removed 3 bases from V and 2 bases from J, with 7 bases in between. The CDR3 length is 13 residues. This chain's CDR3 is CASSEEINTEAFF. In DNA, the CDR3 is TGTGCCAGCAGTGAGGAGATAAACACTGAAGCTTTCTTT.

This chain joins TRBV5-4 and TRBJ2-3; D is ambiguous. Germline values: CDR1 SGHNT, CDR2 YYREEE (reference sequence). Trimming pared 2 bases from V and 4 bases from J, leaving 8 bases between. The CDR3 has 13 residues. CDR3 sequence reads: CASSFSGADTQYF. CDR3 nucleotides: TGTGCCAGCAGCTTCTCAGGTGCAGATACGCAGTATTTT.

This chain joins TRBV4-1 and TRBJ1-1, with D perhaps matching TRBD1 (5 bases). The CDR3 length is 15 residues. Trimming removed 2 bases from V and 0 bases from J, with 10 bases in between. Per germline, CDR1 MGHRA and CDR2 YSYEKL. CDR3 residues: CASSQPDRLNTEAFF. The CDR3 DNA follows: TGCGCCAGCAGCCAACCCGACAGACTGAACACTGAAGCTTTCTTT.

This chain joins TRBV6-6 and TRBJ1-5; tentative D call: TRBD1 (6 bases). The CDR3 covers 15 residues. V was trimmed by 7 bases and J by 4 bases, leaving 17 bases between them. Germline loops: CDR1 MNHNY, CDR2 SVGAGI (reference sequence). Here the CDR3 reads CASNQQGAWNQPQHF. In DNA, the CDR3 is TGTGCCAGCAACCAACAGGGCGCGTGGAATCAGCCCCAGCATTTT.

The chain carries TRBV29-1 and TRBJ2-7; 12 nucleotides agree with TRBD2. Germline lookup yields CDR1 SQVTM and CDR2 ANQGSEA. The CDR3 runs to 18 residues. The junction had 18 bases not matched to a gene; V was cut back by 6 bases and J by 3 bases. The CDR3 coding sequence is TGCAGCGTACTATCGCCGGGACTAGCGGGCGGGGCGGGCTACGAGCAGTACTTC. The encoded protein is CSVLSPGLAGGAGYEQYF.

J is TRBJ2-4 and V is TRBV28, with 9 bases matching TRBD2. Germline V lookup: CDR1 MDHEN, CDR2 SYDVKM. The CDR3 has 17 amino acids. V trimming: 6 bases; J trimming: 1 base; junction bases outside the gene matches: 10. The CDR3 reads CASRGGRVYDAKNIQYF. The CDR3 region has the DNA TGTGCCAGCAGGGGCGGGAGGGTCTACGATGCCAAAAACATTCAGTACTTC. The full variable domain, rest sourced from reference TRBV28 and TRBJ2-4, is DVKVTQSSRYLVKRTGEKVFLECVQDMDHENMFWYRQDPGLGLRLIYFSYDVKMKEKGDIPEGYSVSREKKERFSLILESASTNQTSMYLCASRGGRVYDAKNIQYFGAGTRLSVL.

This chain joins TRBV27 and TRBJ2-3, with D possibly matching TRBD2 (7 bases). V gave up 6 bases and J gave up 2 bases, with 18 bases separating them. From germline, CDR1 is MNHEY and CDR2 SMNVEV (reference sequence). The CDR3 is 16 residues long. The CDR3 loop is CASRVVGGRFTDTQYF. The CDR3 DNA reads as TGTGCCAGCAGGGTTGTGGGGGGGCGATTCACAGATACGCAGTATTTT.

The genes are TRBV6-1 and TRBJ2-2; tentative D call: TRBD2 (6 bases). Trimming shortened V by 9 bases and J by 3 bases, and 17 bases separated the two germline ends. Germline loops: CDR1 MNHNS, CDR2 SASEGT. The length of the CDR3 is 15 residues. DNA of the CDR3: TGTGCCAGTCTTCAACGGGAGTACGACACCGGGGAGCTGTTTTTT. This encodes CASLQREYDTGELFF.